The 26 T cell receptor beta chains reported below all come from one sample, sequenced in a study of blood T cell repertoires in COVID-19. Sequencing used immunoSEQ multiplex PCR; TCRdb keeps in-frame clones, though not all of them. The repertoire has 380,000 or so clones, 89% of them found once; the top ten carry roughly 1.2%. The sequenced material came from peripheral blood. All receptors derive from a man aged 40-49 years with acute or convalescent COVID-19.

The chain recombines TRBV3-1 (or the pseudogene TRBV3-2) with TRBJ2-7; the match to TRBD1 covers 8 bases. The V segment lost 4 bases and the J segment 7 bases; nucleotides outside the gene matches: 9. Looked up from germline, CDR1 is LGHDT and CDR2 is YNNKEL (reference sequence). This CDR3 has 14 residues. DNA of the CDR3: TGTGCCAGCAGCCGAGGACAGGGAACGGGGGAGCAGTACTTC. It encodes CASSRGQGTGEQYF.

The chain is built from TRBV27 and TRBJ2-2; 10 positions match TRBD1. The germline V gene has CDR1 MNHEY and CDR2 SMNVEV (reference sequence). The CDR3 covers 16 residues. The V and J ends lost 0 bases and 5 bases, in that order; junction bases with no gene match: 3. The chain's CDR3 is CASSLSGQGRTGELFF. The CDR3 nucleotides read TGTGCCAGCAGTTTATCGGGACAGGGGAGGACCGGGGAGCTGTTTTTT.

The rearrangement links TRBV27 to TRBJ2-5; 9 bases line up with TRBD1. The CDR3 sequence is 16 residues long. Looked up from germline, CDR1 is MNHEY and CDR2 is SMNVEV (reference sequence). Trimming took 4 bases from V and 5 from J; bases not matched to a gene: 11. The DNA of the CDR3 is TGTGCCAGCAGTTCTTGGGAGAGGGGGACAGGGGAGACCCAGTACTTC. Translating gives CASSSWERGTGETQYF.

This chain uses TRBV28 with TRBJ2-7; no reliable D call. The germline gives CDR1 MDHEN, CDR2 SYDVKM. V shed 5 bases and J shed 1 base, with 6 bases lying between them. The CDR3 is made up of 12 amino acids. The DNA of the CDR3 is TGTGCCAGCAGTCAGGTTTCCTACGAGCAGTACTTC. Residues: CASSQVSYEQYF.

The J gene is TRBJ2-7, the V gene TRBV7-3; tentative D call: TRBD2 (7 bases). V was cut by 5 bases and J by 2 bases, with 16 bases left in between. The CDR3 extends over 15 amino acids. Germline CDR1 SGHTA, CDR2 FQGTGA. The CDR3, as DNA: TGTGCCAGCAGCCTAGAAGGGGGGGCCCCCTACGAGCAGTACTTC. It yields the protein CASSLEGGAPYEQYF.

The chain uses TRBV7-3 and TRBJ2-2; 8 positions match TRBD1. The CDR3 is 15 amino acids. The V segment lost 2 bases and the J segment 5 bases; nucleotides outside the gene matches: 4. Germline CDR1 SGHTA, CDR2 FQGTGA. The CDR3: CASSLGTGLTGELFF. The CDR3 DNA reads TGTGCCAGCAGCTTAGGGACAGGCTTGACCGGGGAGCTGTTTTTT.

The chain links TRBV2 to TRBJ2-7; 7 nucleotides line up with TRBD1. CDR3 size: 16 residues. Germline CDR1 SNHLY, CDR2 FYNNEI. V lost 1 base to trimming and J lost 1 base; unmatched junction nucleotides: 7. As DNA, the CDR3 is TGTGCCAGCAGTGAAGGGCACCGACAGGGATCCTACGAGCAGTACTTC. This translates into CASSEGHRQGSYEQYF. Full variable domain (remainder filled in from reference TRBV2 and TRBJ2-7): EPEVTQTPSHQVTQMGQEVILRCVPISNHLYFYWYRQILGQKVEFLVSFYNNEISEKSEIFDDQFSVERPDGSNFTLKIRSTKLEDSAMYFCASSEGHRQGSYEQYFGPGTRLTVT.

The chain couples TRBV28 to TRBJ1-2; D is unresolved. The CDR3 sequence is 15 residues long. Germline V gene data show CDR1 as MDHEN and CDR2 as SYDVKM. Between the trimmed V and J ends, which lost 2 bases and 5 bases, there was a span of 15 bases. CDR3: CASSLMAQIPYGYTF. DNA for the CDR3: TGTGCCAGCAGTTTAATGGCCCAGATACCTTATGGCTACACCTTC.

The chain joins TRBV6-2 or TRBV6-3 to TRBJ2-7; unclear D gene. Germline V gene sequence: CDR1 MNHEY, CDR2 SVGEGT. The CDR3 is 12 residues long. V shed 2 bases and J shed 3 bases, with 5 bases lying between them. CDR3 residues: CASSYTSYEQYF. CDR3 nucleotide sequence: TGTGCCAGCAGTTACACGAGCTACGAGCAGTACTTC.

The gene calls are TRBV6-2 or TRBV6-3 and TRBJ1-5; 8 nucleotides agree with TRBD1. Looked up from germline, CDR1 is MNHEY and CDR2 is SVGEGT. J lost 1 base, V lost 5 bases, and 7 bases had no gene match. There are 16 residues in the CDR3. For the CDR3, the DNA is TGTGCCAGCAGTCAGGACAGGGAGGGAAGCAATCAGCCCCAGCATTTT. Translation: CASSQDREGSNQPQHF.

The rearrangement joins TRBV10-2 to TRBJ1-5; 10 nucleotides align to TRBD1. Losses at the gene ends were 7 bases for V and 11 bases for J; bases not matched to a gene: 8. Germline V lookup: CDR1 WSHSY, CDR2 SAAADI. The CDR3 has 13 residues. CDR3 DNA sequence: TGCGCCAGCATCGCGGACAGGGGGGCCGCCCAGCATTTT. Amino acids: CASIADRGAAQHF.

The chain uses TRBV6-5 and TRBJ2-4; TRBD1 matches at 7 bases. Trimming took 6 bases from V and 4 from J; bases not matched to a gene: 6. This CDR3 is 14 amino acids long. Looked up from germline, CDR1 is MNHEY and CDR2 is SVGAGI. The CDR3 DNA sequence: TGTGCCAGCAGACCAGGGGGACCAAAAAACATTCAGTACTTC. Translated: CASRPGGPKNIQYF.

J is TRBJ1-1 and V is TRBV28; D may be TRBD1 (6 bases). This CDR3 is built from 16 residues. Germline CDR1 is MDHEN and CDR2 is SYDVKM. V shed 6 bases and J shed 1 base, with 18 bases lying between them. Here the CDR3 DNA reads TGTGCCAGCAGAACGACACCCGGGACACCGAACACTGAAGCTTTCTTT. Amino acid sequence: CASRTTPGTPNTEAFF.

CDR3 residues: CASTSRSTSDDEQYF. The DNA of the CDR3 is TGTGCCAGCACCAGTCGTTCGACTAGCGACGACGAGCAGTACTTC. The chain uses TRBV5-4 and TRBJ2-7, with 8 positions matching TRBD2. Germline V gene sequence: CDR1 SGHNT, CDR2 YYREEE (reference sequence). The CDR3 spans 15 residues. V shed 6 bases and J 5 bases; nucleotides not matched to a gene: 13.

The chain uses TRBV7-9 and TRBJ2-7; 13 bases are a match to TRBD2. With 8 bases clipped from V and 5 bases from J, the junction kept 6 bases outside the gene matches. The germline gives CDR1 SEHNR, CDR2 FQNEAQ (reference sequence). This CDR3 spans 14 amino acids. The CDR3 sequence is CASRTGLAGNEQYF. The CDR3 DNA sequence: TGTGCCAGCCGTACGGGACTAGCGGGAAACGAGCAGTACTTC.

The chain uses TRBV28 and TRBJ2-3; D unclear. V was cut by 7 bases and J by 1 base, with 6 bases left in between. The length of the CDR3 is 12 residues. Per germline, CDR1 MDHEN and CDR2 SYDVKM. CDR3 loop: CASTPRTDTQYF. For the CDR3, the DNA is TGTGCCAGCACCCCTCGCACAGATACGCAGTATTTT.

This rearrangement joins TRBV4-1 to TRBJ2-5; the D gene is possibly TRBD1 (6 bases). Trimming shortened V by 6 bases and J by 1 base, and 15 bases separated the two germline ends. Germline V lookup: CDR1 MGHRA, CDR2 YSYEKL. The length of the CDR3 is 15 residues. The CDR3 loop is CASSVIRGSQETQYF. The CDR3 region has the DNA TGCGCCAGCAGTGTGATCAGGGGTAGCCAAGAGACCCAGTACTTC.

The CDR3 reads CATQGQRDSPLHF. The CDR3 nucleotides are TGCGCCACCCAGGGTCAAAGGGATTCACCCCTCCACTTT. The rearrangement joins TRBV5-1 to TRBJ1-6; perhaps TRBD1 as D (5 bases). CDR1 and CDR2 (germline): SGHRS, YFSETQ. This CDR3 region has 13 residues. V was trimmed by 9 bases and J by 8 bases, leaving 15 bases between them.

This chain links TRBV18 with TRBJ1-1; tentative D call: TRBD1 (5 bases). CDR1 is KGHSH and CDR2 is LQKENI in the germline V gene. CDR3 length: 18 amino acids. V lost 2 bases and J lost 0, with 19 bases in between. CDR3 in amino acids: CASSPMAGNSPMNTEAFF. In DNA form, the CDR3 reads TGTGCCAGCTCACCAATGGCAGGGAATTCCCCCATGAACACTGAAGCTTTCTTT.

The rearrangement uses TRBV7-9 and TRBJ2-5; 8 bases are shared with TRBD1. This CDR3 is built from 14 residues. The germline V gene has CDR1 SEHNR and CDR2 FQNEAQ (reference sequence). V lost 2 bases to trimming and J lost 4 bases; unmatched junction nucleotides: 3. The CDR3 DNA reads TGTGCCAGCAGCTTACAGGGGGCTCGAGAGACCCAGTACTTC. It specifies CASSLQGARETQYF.

This clone was picked up a small number of times. The chain joins TRBV3-1 (or the pseudogene TRBV3-2) to TRBJ1-2; 8 bases agree with TRBD1. The trim removed 0 bases at V and 5 bases at J, leaving 5 bases unmatched. The CDR3 runs 15 residues. Germline V gene data show CDR1 as LGHDT and CDR2 as YNNKEL (reference sequence). CDR3 sequence (DNA): TGTGCCAGCAGCCAAGACGGCGACAGGGGTTATGGCTACACCTTC. Translation gives CASSQDGDRGYGYTF.

The chain is built from TRBV9 and TRBJ2-7; possibly TRBD2 for D (5 bases). Germline V lookup: CDR1 SGDLS, CDR2 YYNGEE. The V end lost 4 bases, the J end lost 5 bases, and 16 bases lay between the germline ends. The CDR3 is 14 amino acids. CDR3 nucleotide sequence: TGTGCCAGCAGCCCAAGCGGTCGGGTCCACGAGCAGTACTTC. Translated: CASSPSGRVHEQYF.

This chain joins TRBV9 and TRBJ1-1; possibly TRBD1 for D (5 bases). Germline V gene sequence: CDR1 SGDLS, CDR2 YYNGEE. The CDR3 sequence is 14 residues long. The V end lost 0 bases, the J end lost 6 bases, and 12 bases lay between the germline ends. CDR3 sequence reads: CASSVAQGTAEAFF. DNA of the CDR3: TGTGCCAGCAGCGTAGCTCAGGGAACGGCTGAAGCTTTCTTT.

The chain combines TRBV7-2 with TRBJ1-5, with 8 bases aligning to TRBD1. The CDR3 length is 15 residues. In germline, CDR1 is SGHTA, CDR2 FQGNSA. V lost 2 bases, J lost 7 bases, and 7 bases stayed unmatched. The CDR3 spells CASSLRDRGGQPQHF. The CDR3, as DNA: TGTGCCAGCAGCTTACGAGACAGGGGAGGCCAGCCCCAGCATTTT.

J is TRBJ2-7 and V is TRBV19; D is unresolved. Germline assignment: CDR1 LNHDA and CDR2 SQIVND (reference sequence). Between the trimmed V and J ends, which lost 1 base and 3 bases, there was a span of 10 bases. CDR3 length equals 14 residues. As DNA, the CDR3 is TGTGCCAGTAGTATAGTGGGCAGTAACTACGAGCAGTACTTC. It is translated as CASSIVGSNYEQYF.

The chain links TRBV30 to TRBJ1-1, with D hard to call. The germline gives CDR1 GTSNPN, CDR2 SVGIG (reference sequence). V lost 2 bases and J 4 bases, leaving 23 bases between the germline ends. This CDR3 is built from 17 residues. The CDR3 region is CAWSKPRTAPPGTEAFF. The CDR3 bases are TGTGCCTGGAGTAAACCTCGCACTGCGCCGCCGGGCACTGAAGCTTTCTTT. Variable domain in full (rest from reference TRBV30 and TRBJ1-1): SQTIHQWPATLVQPVGSPLSLECTVEGTSNPNLYWYRQAAGRGLQLLFYSVGIGQISSEVPQNLSASRPQDRQFILSSKKLLLSDSGFYLCAWSKPRTAPPGTEAFFGQGTRLTVV.